The 7 T cell receptor beta chains given below trace back to one sample, sequenced in a study of T cells after yellow fever vaccination. A single record per CDR3 protein comes from TCRdb applying MiXCR to the 5' RACE reads. The sample yields some 600,000 distinct CDR3 sequences, roughly an eighth seen once. The sequences come from PBMCs, collected on the day of the yellow fever booster vaccination. The receptors shown here come from a man under 40 who received the YFV17D yellow fever vaccine.

V usage is TRBV28 and J usage is TRBJ1-6, with a tentative D call TRBD1 (5 bases). CDR3 length: 17 amino acids. Germline V CDR1 and CDR2: MDHEN, SYDVKM. With 3 bases removed from V and 0 bases from J, the gap between germline ends came to 12 bases. The DNA of the CDR3 is TGTGCCAGCAGTTTTGGGCAGGGTCGCTCCTATAATTCACCCCTCCACTTT. This translates into CASSFGQGRSYNSPLHF.

V gene TRBV7-2 combines with J gene TRBJ2-3; TRBD2 agrees at 9 bases. The CDR3 loop spans 15 amino acids. Losses at the gene ends were 5 bases for V and 3 bases for J; bases not matched to a gene: 6. Germline CDR1 is SGHTA and CDR2 is FQGNSA. The CDR3 is CASSGREGGTDTQYF. The CDR3 DNA sequence: TGTGCCAGCAGCGGGCGGGAGGGGGGTACAGATACGCAGTATTTT.

This chain links TRBV20-1 with TRBJ2-5, with D hard to call. Between the trimmed V and J ends, which lost 0 bases and 0 bases, there was a span of 8 bases. CDR1 DFQATT and CDR2 SNEGSKA come from the germline V gene (reference sequence). This CDR3 region has 14 residues. This chain's CDR3 is CSARDKPYQETQYF. In DNA, the CDR3 is TGCAGTGCTAGAGATAAGCCTTACCAAGAGACCCAGTACTTC.

The chain recombines TRBV20-1 with TRBJ2-3; no firm D call. Germline CDR1 reads DFQATT; CDR2 reads SNEGSKA (reference sequence). Trimming left V 5 bases short and J 0 bases short, with 6 bases between. The CDR3 totals 12 residues. This CDR3 is CSAETSTDTQYF. The CDR3 DNA reads as TGCAGTGCTGAGACTAGCACAGATACGCAGTATTTT.

V and J are TRBV18 and TRBJ1-1, with 7 bases matching TRBD1. The CDR3 extends over 14 amino acids. Losses at the gene ends were 8 bases for V and 1 base for J; bases not matched to a gene: 7. Germline V gene data show CDR1 as KGHSH and CDR2 as LQKENI. CDR3 nucleotide sequence: TGTGCCAGCCTAAGGGACAGAGAGAACACTGAAGCTTTCTTT. Translation: CASLRDRENTEAFF.

This clonotype showed up just a few times. The CDR3 protein is CSARAAGGPVEQFF. CDR3 coding DNA: TGCAGTGCTAGAGCAGCGGGAGGGCCCGTGGAGCAGTTCTTC. J is TRBJ2-1 and V is TRBV20-1, with 10 bases identical to TRBD2. V shed 1 base and J 10 bases; nucleotides not matched to a gene: 7. The CDR3 has 14 residues. Per germline, CDR1 DFQATT and CDR2 SNEGSKA (reference sequence).

The rearrangement links TRBV6-2 or TRBV6-3 to TRBJ2-1, with a possible D match to TRBD2 (6 bases). V lost 5 bases and J lost 5, with 13 bases in between. Germline V gene lookup returns CDR1 MNHEY and CDR2 SVGEGT. The CDR3 is 14 amino acids. CDR3 sequence reads: CASSPTRTNNEQFF. CDR3 DNA: TGTGCCAGCAGTCCGACCAGGACTAACAATGAGCAGTTCTTC.